This TCR beta chain was documented in a study of blood T cell repertoires in COVID-19. Study at large: Samples came from the United States, Italy and Spain, spanning acute and convalescent COVID-19. Sources were T cells, B-cell-depleted T cells, or PBMCs; the material itself was cDNA or gDNA.

This CDR3 contains 14 residues. Germline CDR1 reads DFQATT; CDR2 reads SNEGSKA (reference sequence). Trimming left V 3 bases short and J 6 bases short, with 15 bases between. Original analysis: From reference gene primer amplification, estimates of nucleated cell counts were derived. Assay used: immunoSEQ multiplex PCR; TCRdb lists only in-frame clones, some missing. The DNA gave D and trimming, while V, J and clone size come from that table. The sample lists roughly 250,000 clones; roughly four fifths were seen once. The chain links TRBV20-1 to TRBJ1-5; weak D call: TRBD1 (5 bases). The TCR comes from a woman in her 70s with acute or convalescent COVID-19. The sample taken for sequencing was peripheral blood. The chain's CDR3 is CSASPGIVTQPQHF. The DNA for the CDR3 is TGCAGTGCTAGTCCAGGGATAGTCACTCAGCCCCAGCATTTT.